This TCR beta chain derives from a study of T cells in Graves' hyperthyroidism and ophthalmopathy. CDR1 is SSHAT and CDR2 is FNYEAQ in the germline V gene (reference sequence). CDR3 length: 14 residues. This clonotype came up many times. Its matching antigen is unknown. Its ends do not fully match the called genes, so a read error is possible. Researchers amplified the TCR beta CDR3 regions from RNA transcripts. HTBI primers were the set used in a first-round RT-PCR of the TCR CDR3. TCRdb ran MiXCR on the multiplex PCR reads and lists one entry per CDR3 protein. The sample records approximately 400,000 distinct CDR3 sequences, more than 12% being singletons. Points from the study as a whole: Most clonotypes expanded in the thyroid (above 0.001) were also present in blood. Classification by a 13 V-J model distinguished ophthalmopathy from stable hyperthyroidism.

The chain joins TRBV7-7 to TRBJ2-2, with 10 bases that match TRBD2. Sequenced: blood. This sequence was found in a woman aged 25 to 39 with Graves' ophthalmopathy. CDR3 DNA sequence: TGTGCTAGCAGCCTGGGACTAGCGCCCGGGGAGCTGTTTTTT. It yields the protein CASSLGLAPGELFF.